This T cell receptor (beta chain) was found in a study of cytomegalovirus exposure and HLA in healthy donors. As for the study in general: The 120 validation repertoires, a later analysis reported, used the same platform as the roughly 730 repertoires from the first cohort. Study-level findings and limits: The finding came from a later analysis; first-cohort TCR clusters tended to co-occur in the 120 or so validation repertoires.

About this clone: Its antigen is unidentified.

Data came from immunoSEQ multiplex PCR; TCRdb stores just in-frame clones and leaves some out. The repertoire has about 140,000 clones, approximately 85% of them found once; the top ten carry approximately 1.4%. Germline lookup yields CDR1 WSHSY and CDR2 SAAADI. This CDR3 contains 14 residues. The V end was cut by 3 bases, the J end by 5 bases, with 11 bases between. This chain joins TRBV10-2 and TRBJ1-5; TRBD1 might be the D (6 bases). Sequencing was performed on PBMCs. The sequence derives from a woman aged 25 to 39 in good health and CMV-seronegative. The CDR3 loop reads CASSDQGRYQPQHF. The CDR3 DNA sequence: TGCGCCAGCAGTGATCAGGGGAGATATCAGCCCCAGCATTTT.